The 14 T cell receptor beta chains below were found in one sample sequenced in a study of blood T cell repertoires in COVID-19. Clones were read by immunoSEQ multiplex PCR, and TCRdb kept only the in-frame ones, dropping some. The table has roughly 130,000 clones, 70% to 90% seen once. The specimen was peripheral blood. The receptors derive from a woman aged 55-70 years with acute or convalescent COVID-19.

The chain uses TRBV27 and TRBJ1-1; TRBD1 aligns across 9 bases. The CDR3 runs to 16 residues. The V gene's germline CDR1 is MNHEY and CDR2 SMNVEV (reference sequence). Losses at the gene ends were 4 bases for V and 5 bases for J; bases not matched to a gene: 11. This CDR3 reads CASSYTGGPRGTEAFF. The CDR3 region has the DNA TGTGCCAGCAGTTATACAGGGGGCCCTAGGGGAACTGAAGCTTTCTTT.

The CDR3 region is CASSGEAVTAEQYF. The CDR3 bases are TGTGCCAGCAGCGGAGAGGCAGTTACCGCCGAGCAGTACTTC. The gene calls are TRBV11-2 and TRBJ2-7; D call uncertain. Deletions cut 5 bases from V and 6 bases from J, with 17 bases between. CDR3 length: 14 amino acids. Per germline, CDR1 SGHAT and CDR2 FQNNGV. Complete variable domain (other parts from reference TRBV11-2 and TRBJ2-7): EAGVAQSPRYKIIEKRQSVAFWCNPISGHATLYWYQQILGQGPKLLIQFQNNGVVDDSQLPKDRFSAERLKGVDSTLKIQPAKLEDSAVYLCASSGEAVTAEQYFGPGTRLTVT.

The CDR3 is CAISTSDSYEQYF. Here the CDR3 DNA reads TGTGCCATCAGTACTAGCGATTCCTACGAGCAGTACTTC. The chain is built from TRBV10-3 and TRBJ2-7; 7 positions match TRBD2. Germline values: CDR1 ENHRY, CDR2 SYGVKD. V lost 5 bases and J lost 1; bases outside the gene matches: 2. This CDR3 comprises 13 residues.

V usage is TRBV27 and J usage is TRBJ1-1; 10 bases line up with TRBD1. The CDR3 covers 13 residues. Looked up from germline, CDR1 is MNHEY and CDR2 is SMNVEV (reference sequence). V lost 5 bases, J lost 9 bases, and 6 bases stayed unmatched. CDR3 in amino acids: CASSPGQGVKAFF. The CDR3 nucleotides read TGTGCCAGCAGTCCTGGACAGGGGGTTAAAGCTTTCTTT.

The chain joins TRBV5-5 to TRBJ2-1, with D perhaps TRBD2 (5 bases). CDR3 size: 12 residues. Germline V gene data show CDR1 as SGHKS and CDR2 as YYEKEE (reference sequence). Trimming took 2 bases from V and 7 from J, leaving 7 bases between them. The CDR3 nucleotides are TGTGCCAGCAGCTTACTAGGGAATGAGCAGTTCTTC. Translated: CASSLLGNEQFF.

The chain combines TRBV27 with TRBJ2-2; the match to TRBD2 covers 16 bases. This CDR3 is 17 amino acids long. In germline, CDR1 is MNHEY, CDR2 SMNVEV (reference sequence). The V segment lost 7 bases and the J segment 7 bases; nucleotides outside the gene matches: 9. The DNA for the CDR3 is TGTGCCAGCACGGGACTAGCGGGAGGGAGAACAAACGGGGAGCTGTTTTTT. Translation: CASTGLAGGRTNGELFF.

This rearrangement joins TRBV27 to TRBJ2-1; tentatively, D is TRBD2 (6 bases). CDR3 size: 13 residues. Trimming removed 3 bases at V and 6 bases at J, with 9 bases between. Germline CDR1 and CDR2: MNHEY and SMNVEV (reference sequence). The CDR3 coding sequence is TGTGCCAGCAGTTTGGTGCGGGGCAATGAGCAGTTCTTC. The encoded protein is CASSLVRGNEQFF.

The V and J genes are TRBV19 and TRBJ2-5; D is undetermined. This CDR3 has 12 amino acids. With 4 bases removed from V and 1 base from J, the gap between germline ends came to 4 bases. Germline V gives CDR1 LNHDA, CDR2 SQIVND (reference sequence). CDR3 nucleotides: TGTGCCAGTAGTACCCGCCAAGAGACCCAGTACTTC. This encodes CASSTRQETQYF.

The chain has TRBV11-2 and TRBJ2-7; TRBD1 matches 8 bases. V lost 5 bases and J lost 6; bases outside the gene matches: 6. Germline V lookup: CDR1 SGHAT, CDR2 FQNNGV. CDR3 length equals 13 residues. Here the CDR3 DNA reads TGTGCCAGCAGCCCAGACAGGGGAGGCGAGCAGTACGTC. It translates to CASSPDRGGEQYV.

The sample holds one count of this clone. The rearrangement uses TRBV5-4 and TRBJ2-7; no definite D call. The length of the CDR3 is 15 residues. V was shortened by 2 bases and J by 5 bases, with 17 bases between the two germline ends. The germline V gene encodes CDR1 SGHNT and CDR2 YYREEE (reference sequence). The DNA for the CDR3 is TGTGCCAGCAGCTTCTCTTCGCTAGTGGGTGACGAGCAGTACTTC. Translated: CASSFSSLVGDEQYF.

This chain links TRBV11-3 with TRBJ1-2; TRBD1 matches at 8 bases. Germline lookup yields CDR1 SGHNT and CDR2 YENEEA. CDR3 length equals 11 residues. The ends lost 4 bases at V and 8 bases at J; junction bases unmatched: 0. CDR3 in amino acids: CASSSGGGYTF. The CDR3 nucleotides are TGTGCCAGCAGCTCAGGGGGCGGCTACACCTTC.

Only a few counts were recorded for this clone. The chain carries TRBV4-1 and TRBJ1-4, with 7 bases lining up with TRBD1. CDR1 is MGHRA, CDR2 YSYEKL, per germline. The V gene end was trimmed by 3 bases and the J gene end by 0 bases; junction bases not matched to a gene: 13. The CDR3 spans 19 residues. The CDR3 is CASSQGDSLPPATNEKLFF. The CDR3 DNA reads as TGCGCCAGCAGCCAGGGGGACAGCCTCCCTCCAGCAACTAATGAAAAACTGTTTTTT.

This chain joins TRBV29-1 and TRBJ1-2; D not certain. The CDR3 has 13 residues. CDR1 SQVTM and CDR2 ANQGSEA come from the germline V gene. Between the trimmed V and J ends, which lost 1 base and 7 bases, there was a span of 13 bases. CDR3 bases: TGCAGCGTTGAAGTTGACCAGGCGCTTGGCTACACCTTC. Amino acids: CSVEVDQALGYTF.

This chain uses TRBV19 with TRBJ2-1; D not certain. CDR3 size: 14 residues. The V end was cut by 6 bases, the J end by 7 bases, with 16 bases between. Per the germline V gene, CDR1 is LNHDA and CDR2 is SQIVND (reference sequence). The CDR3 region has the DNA TGTGCCAGTAGCCCCCTTTTCGCGGAAAATGAGCAGTTCTTC. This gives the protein CASSPLFAENEQFF.